This T cell receptor (beta chain) was found in a study of shared clonotypes between healthy human individuals (dated by TCRdb to 2020 to 2021). About the full investigation: A couple of women and a few men aged 18 to 49 years were included in the cohort. For each donor, three plates each were used for CD4 naive and CD4 memory, two plates were used for CD8 naive, and one plate was used for CD8 memory. To estimate repertoire size and how much clonotypes are shared between individuals, the study performed deep sequencing of blood TCR repertoires from 4 to 6 healthy adults. To increase sequencing depth and limit assay-specific biases, different laboratories used diverse techniques to prepare libraries and sequence TCR repertoires. Per donor, leukapheresis produced somewhere between about 0.94 and 10 billion PBMCs.

CDR1 and CDR2, per the germline V gene, are MNHNS and SASEGT. There are 15 amino acids in the CDR3, from cysteine to phenylalanine inclusive. The only DNA kept is the CDR3, 45 bases in frame from the first base. For the CD8 naive samples, CD45RO-negative cells were positively selected for CCR7, yielding a CD45RA+CCR7+ population from which TemRA cells were excluded. Healthy HIV-negative adults with no recently reported acute infections or vaccinations were included as donors. All donors were Caucasian adults living in Nashville, Tennessee, USA. Blood was obtained by leukapheresis, after which PBMCs were separated by Ficoll-Histopaque density gradient centrifugation and cryopreserved in liquid nitrogen vapor phase. Analytical flow cytometry was used to check the purity and quantity of every magnetically sorted T cell population. Each sorted fraction had its genomic DNA isolated and then quantified by UV absorbance on a Nanodrop 2000c.

Using the deep immunoSEQ assay, multiplex PCR amplified TCR CDR3 regions from genomic DNA. For each cell subset, the extracted genomic DNA was distributed evenly across all wells of several immunoSEQ 96-well plates, and each plate served as one replicate. For sorted subsets, about 200 ng genomic DNA, equal to 25,000 to 35,000 T cell genomes, was loaded into each replicate PCR. Purified libraries were quantified with a Qubit 3.0 fluorometer, sized on a Bioanalyzer 2100, and re-quantified with the KAPA Library Quantification kit. Every immunoSEQ 96-well plate was sequenced on a dedicated single-read 150-cycle Illumina NextSeq 550 flow cell. In the source study's methods: The immunoSEQ output contained only junctional sequences without quality scores, so filtering could not match that applied to full-length reads. Sequences were annotated with PyIR, a Python wrapper for IgBLAST v1.9, and V/J genes and CDR3 were assigned using IMGT germline references. Reads were removed for weak V/J assignments (E-value above 1e-6), missing CDR3, stop codons, out-of-frame junctions, or ambiguous translated residues. V3J clonotypes were defined by identical inferred V gene, J gene, and CDR3 amino acid sequence. Percentage overlap between repertoires was computed as shared unique clonotypes divided by the size of the smaller repertoire. RTK rarefaction, the Chao1 estimator, and Recon v2.1 estimates of unobserved clonotypes were used to assess repertoire richness. OLGA was used to compute generation probabilities for all TCRbeta clonotypes that the gDNA method yielded from a handful of donors. The immuneACCESS repertoire file appears here via TCRdb, limited to in-frame rearrangements. These files lack a portion of the clones; in checked studies, under half of the deficit traces to unresolved V genes, and the cause of the others is not known. V, J and clone size are those of that table, while D and trimming were read from the DNA. This sample gives around 600,000 clones in total; more than 95% of them show up just once. The ten largest make up 0.3% of the sample.

What the research found in general, with its limitations: Based on pairwise subsampling, the degree of clonotype sharing among donors was expected to be affected by sequencing depth. Estimated clonotype richness was generally larger for naive than for memory subsets. Sharing across a few donors was observed for roughly 5% of naive CD4, under 4% of naive CD8, 2.3% of memory CD4, and about 0.4% of memory CD8 clonotypes. The genetic and exposure-history diversity represented was limited by the small number of donors. Clonotypes shared by all four sorted-subset donors showed higher generation probabilities than non-shared clonotypes. Even with the large sequencing depth, rarefaction of the sorted-subset datasets indicated that sequencing was incomplete. Only blood was sampled, and tissue TCR repertoires likely differ from those in blood.

Turning to this clone: It has no known antigen specificity. Sequence at one end of the junction differs from germline and may be a read error.

The material sequenced was naive CD8+ T cells sorted from blood. In light of the paper, this sample's cell subset or site label describes: CD45RA+CCR7+. The chain links TRBV6-1 with TRBJ2-7; TRBD2 fits 12 bases in the junction. The source is a man younger than 45 in good health. DNA sequence: TGTGCCAGCAGGGAAGGACTAGCGGGGTCCTACGAGCAGTACTTC. Translated, this gives CASREGLAGSYEQYF.